The present TCR beta chain was sequenced within a study of beta chain features in type 1 diabetes. Across the whole study: Similarity in age, gender and cell yields was seen between patients and healthy donors.

A single heparinised blood sample, averaging approximately 116 mL, was obtained per donor. Without exception, sorted populations had purity beyond 95%. Reverse transcription of all isolated RNA meant that expressed TCRB transcripts were sequenced. Clones were read by immunoSEQ multiplex PCR, and TCRdb kept only the in-frame ones, dropping some. The profile covers hundreds of thousands of clones, with over 25% appearing a single time and roughly 0.066% taken by the ten largest. The study, taken as a whole, reports: Fewer insertions but more deletions were seen at VDJ junctions in type 1 diabetes patients.

In this sample, this clone turned up a few times. Its antigen is undetermined. V lost 3 bases and J lost 7, with 13 bases in between. Germline-derived CDR1 and CDR2 are KGHSH and LQKENI. This CDR3 region has 14 residues. Sequencing was carried out using naive CD4+ T cells from blood. The chain links TRBV18 to TRBJ1-5, with a weak D call TRBD1 (6 bases). The clonotype comes from a man aged 18 to 35 in good health. The CDR3 coding sequence is TGTGCCAGCTCACCTTCCGGGGGCTGGCAGCCCCAGCATTTT. As protein: CASSPSGGWQPQHF.